The subject of this entry is one TCR beta chain. Its antigen is still unknown. These data are taken from a study of cytomegalovirus exposure and HLA in healthy donors. Overall study: There were roughly 110 million unique TCR beta sequences, drawn from about 180 million T cells, in an earlier analysis.

This CDR3 contains 16 residues. Per the germline V gene, CDR1 is MDHEN and CDR2 is SYDVKM. V gave up 5 bases and J gave up 3 bases, with 19 bases separating them. General study points: Reportedly, diagnosis of cytomegalovirus status by the classifier showed high specificity and sensitivity. In a later analysis, HLA-associated beta chains showed higher expansion and lower generation probabilities than comparable chains.

Vbeta (60) and Jbeta (13) primers were used in the PCR. The protocol was immunoSEQ multiplex PCR, while the TCRdb copy is restricted to in-frame clones and leaves out a portion. The data show fewer than 85,000 clones, roughly 79% seen once. Input material: PBMCs. This sequence originates from a man between 18 and 35 years old in good health and CMV-seropositive. The chain combines TRBV28 with TRBJ1-1, with D unresolved. CDR3 amino acids: CASSLIGIGGYTEAFF. The DNA for the CDR3 is TGTGCCAGCAGTCTTATAGGTATAGGAGGGTACACTGAAGCTTTCTTT.